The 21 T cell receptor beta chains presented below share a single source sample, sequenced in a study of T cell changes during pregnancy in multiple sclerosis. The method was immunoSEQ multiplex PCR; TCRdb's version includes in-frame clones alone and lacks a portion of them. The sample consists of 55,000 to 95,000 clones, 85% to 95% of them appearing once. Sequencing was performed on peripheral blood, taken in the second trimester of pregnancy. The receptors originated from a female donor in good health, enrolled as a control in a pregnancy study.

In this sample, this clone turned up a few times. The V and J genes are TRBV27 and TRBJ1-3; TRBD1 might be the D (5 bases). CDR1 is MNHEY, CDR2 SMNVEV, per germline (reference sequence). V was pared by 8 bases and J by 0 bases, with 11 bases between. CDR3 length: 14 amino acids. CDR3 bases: TGTGCCAGCCAAGACAGCTACTCTGGAAACACCATATATTTT. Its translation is CASQDSYSGNTIYF.

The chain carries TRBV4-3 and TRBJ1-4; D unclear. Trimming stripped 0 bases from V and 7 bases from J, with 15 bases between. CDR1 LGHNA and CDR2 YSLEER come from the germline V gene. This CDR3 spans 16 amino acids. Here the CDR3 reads CASSQDREGWVEKLFF. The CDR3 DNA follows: TGCGCCAGCAGCCAAGATAGGGAGGGTTGGGTTGAAAAACTGTTTTTT.

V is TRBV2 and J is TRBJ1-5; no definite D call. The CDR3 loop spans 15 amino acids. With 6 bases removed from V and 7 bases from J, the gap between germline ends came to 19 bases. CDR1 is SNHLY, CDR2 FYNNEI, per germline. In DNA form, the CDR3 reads TGTGCCAGCAGAATGACCCGGGGTGTTGAGCAGCCCCAGCATTTT. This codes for CASRMTRGVEQPQHF.

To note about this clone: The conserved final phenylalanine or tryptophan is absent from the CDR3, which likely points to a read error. The chain's CDR3 is CASSTWTGRTNYGYTL. The CDR3 DNA sequence: TGTGCCAGCAGCACCTGGACAGGGCGGACTAACTATGGCTACACCTTA. This chain uses TRBV5-6 with TRBJ1-2, with 8 bases fitting TRBD1. Germline V gene sequence: CDR1 SGHDT, CDR2 YYEEEE. After removal of 4 bases from V and 0 bases from J, the junction contained 8 bases not matched to a gene. The CDR3 loop spans 16 amino acids.

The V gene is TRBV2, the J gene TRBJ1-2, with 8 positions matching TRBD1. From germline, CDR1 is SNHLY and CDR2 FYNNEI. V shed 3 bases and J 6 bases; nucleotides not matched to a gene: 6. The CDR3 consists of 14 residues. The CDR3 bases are TGTGCCAGCAGTGACCGGGACAGGCTAGATGGCTACACCTTC. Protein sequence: CASSDRDRLDGYTF.

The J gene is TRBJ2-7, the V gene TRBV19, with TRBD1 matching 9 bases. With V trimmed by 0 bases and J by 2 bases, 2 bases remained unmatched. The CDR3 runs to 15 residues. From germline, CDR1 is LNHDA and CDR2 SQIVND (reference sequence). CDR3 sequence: CASSIDGTGTYEQYF. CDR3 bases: TGTGCCAGTAGTATAGATGGGACAGGGACCTACGAGCAGTACTTC.

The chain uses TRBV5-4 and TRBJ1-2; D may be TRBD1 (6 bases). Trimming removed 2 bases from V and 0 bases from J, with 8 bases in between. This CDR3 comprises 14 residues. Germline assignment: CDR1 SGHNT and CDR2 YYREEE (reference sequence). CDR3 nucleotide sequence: TGTGCCAGCAGCTTTGGACAGACTAACTATGGCTACACCTTC. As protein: CASSFGQTNYGYTF.

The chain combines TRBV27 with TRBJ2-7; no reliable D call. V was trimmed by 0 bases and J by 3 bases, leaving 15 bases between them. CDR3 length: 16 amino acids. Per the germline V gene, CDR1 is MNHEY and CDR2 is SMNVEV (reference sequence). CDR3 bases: TGTGCCAGCAGTTTATCTTCTCTCACTGGGCGCTACGAGCAGTACTTC. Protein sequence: CASSLSSLTGRYEQYF.

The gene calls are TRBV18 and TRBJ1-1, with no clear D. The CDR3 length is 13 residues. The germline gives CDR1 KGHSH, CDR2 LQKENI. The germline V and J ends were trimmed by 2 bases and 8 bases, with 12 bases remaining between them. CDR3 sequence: CASSPVPGSEAFF. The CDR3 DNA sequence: TGTGCCAGCTCACCAGTTCCGGGATCAGAAGCTTTCTTT.

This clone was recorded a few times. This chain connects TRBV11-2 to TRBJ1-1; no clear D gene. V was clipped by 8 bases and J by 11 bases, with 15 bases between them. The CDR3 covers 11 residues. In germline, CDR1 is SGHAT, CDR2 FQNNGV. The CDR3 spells CASPNRGVAFF. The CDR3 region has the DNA TGTGCCAGCCCTAATCGAGGCGTCGCTTTCTTT.

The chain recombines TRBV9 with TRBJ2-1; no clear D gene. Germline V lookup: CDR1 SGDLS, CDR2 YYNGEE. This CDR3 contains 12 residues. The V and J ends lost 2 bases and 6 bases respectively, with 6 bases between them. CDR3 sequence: CASSVGVNEQFF. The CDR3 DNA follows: TGTGCCAGCAGCGTGGGCGTCAATGAGCAGTTCTTC.

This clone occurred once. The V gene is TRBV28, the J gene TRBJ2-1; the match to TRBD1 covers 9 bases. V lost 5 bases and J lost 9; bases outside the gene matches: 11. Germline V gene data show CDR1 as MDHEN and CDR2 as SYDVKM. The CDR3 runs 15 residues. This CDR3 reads CASSRGDRVGSEQFF. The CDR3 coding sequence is TGTGCCAGCAGTCGCGGGGACAGGGTAGGTTCTGAGCAGTTCTTC.

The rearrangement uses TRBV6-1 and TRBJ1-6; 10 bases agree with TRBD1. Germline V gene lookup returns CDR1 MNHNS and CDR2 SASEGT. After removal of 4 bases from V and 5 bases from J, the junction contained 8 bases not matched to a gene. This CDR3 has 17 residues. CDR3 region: CASSAYPGQGNNSPLHF. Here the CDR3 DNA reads TGTGCCAGCAGTGCCTATCCGGGACAGGGGAATAATTCACCCCTCCACTTT.

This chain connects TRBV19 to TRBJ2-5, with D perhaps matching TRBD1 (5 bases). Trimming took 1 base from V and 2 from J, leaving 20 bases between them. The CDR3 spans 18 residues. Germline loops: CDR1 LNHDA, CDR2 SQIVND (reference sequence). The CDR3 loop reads CASSIVGVGPRIQETQYF. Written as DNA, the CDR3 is TGTGCCAGTAGTATAGTAGGGGTCGGGCCCCGAATTCAAGAGACCCAGTACTTC.

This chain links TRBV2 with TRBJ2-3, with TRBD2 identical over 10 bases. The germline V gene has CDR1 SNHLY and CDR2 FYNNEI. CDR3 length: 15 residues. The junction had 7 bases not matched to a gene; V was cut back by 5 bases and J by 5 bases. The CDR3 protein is CASSRAGGEVDTQYF. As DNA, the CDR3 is TGTGCCAGCAGTCGAGCGGGGGGGGAGGTAGATACGCAGTATTTT.

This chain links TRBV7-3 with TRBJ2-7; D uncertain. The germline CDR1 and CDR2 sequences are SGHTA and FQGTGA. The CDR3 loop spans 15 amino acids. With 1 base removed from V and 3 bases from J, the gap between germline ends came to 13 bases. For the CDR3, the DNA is TGTGCCAGCAGCTTAAAGGAGTCTCGGTTCTACGAGCAGTACTTC. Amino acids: CASSLKESRFYEQYF.

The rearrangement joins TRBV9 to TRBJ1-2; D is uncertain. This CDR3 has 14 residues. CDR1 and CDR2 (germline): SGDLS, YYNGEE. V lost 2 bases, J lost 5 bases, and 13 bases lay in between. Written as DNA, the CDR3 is TGTGCCAGCAGCGTCCCGGGATCCTCTTATGGCTACACCTTC. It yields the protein CASSVPGSSYGYTF.

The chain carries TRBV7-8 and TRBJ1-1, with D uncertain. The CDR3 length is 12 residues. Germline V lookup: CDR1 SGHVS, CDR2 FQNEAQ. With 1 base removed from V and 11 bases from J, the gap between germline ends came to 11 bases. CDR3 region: CASSLGPSGAFF. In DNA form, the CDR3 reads TGTGCCAGCAGCTTAGGACCTAGTGGGGCTTTCTTT.

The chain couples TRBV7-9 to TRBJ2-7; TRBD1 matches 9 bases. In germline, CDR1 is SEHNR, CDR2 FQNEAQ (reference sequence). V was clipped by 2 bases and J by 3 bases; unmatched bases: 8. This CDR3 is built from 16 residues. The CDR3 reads CASSLRRGQGNYEQYF. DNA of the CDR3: TGTGCCAGCAGCTTAAGGCGCGGACAGGGGAACTACGAGCAGTACTTC.

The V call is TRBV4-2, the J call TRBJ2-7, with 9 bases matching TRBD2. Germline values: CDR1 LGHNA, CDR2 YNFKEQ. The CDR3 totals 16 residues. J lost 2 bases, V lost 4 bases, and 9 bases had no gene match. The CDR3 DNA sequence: TGTGCCAGCAGCCTAAGGACTAGCGAGGTACCCTACGAGCAGTACTTC. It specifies CASSLRTSEVPYEQYF.

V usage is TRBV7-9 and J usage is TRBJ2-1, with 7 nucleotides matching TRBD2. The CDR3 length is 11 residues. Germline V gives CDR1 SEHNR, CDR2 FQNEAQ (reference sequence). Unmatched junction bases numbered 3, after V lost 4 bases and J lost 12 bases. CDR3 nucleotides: TGTGCCAGCAGCTCGGAGCGGGGGCAGTTCTTC. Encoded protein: CASSSERGQFF.